The 22 T cell receptor beta chains in this list originate from one sample, sequenced in a study of monozygotic twins with inflammatory bowel disease. TCRdb re-called the 5' RACE reads and gives one entry per CDR3 protein, without DNA. The sample features 440,000 or so distinct CDR3 sequences, with approximately 2.3% in its top ten. Input material: blood. The receptors here all came from a human donor with ulcerative colitis or Crohn's disease, or a healthy co-twin of an affected twin (not recorded which).

The gene calls are TRBV5-1 and TRBJ2-1; the TRBD2 assignment by TCRdb is unverifiable without DNA. This CDR3 is 20 amino acids long. CDR1 is SGHRS and CDR2 is YFSETQ in the germline V gene. The CDR3: CASSRTSGGAPTRLTDEQFF.

The chain couples TRBV19 to TRBJ2-3. The V gene's germline CDR1 is LNHDA and CDR2 SQIVND (reference sequence). The CDR3 runs 13 residues. The CDR3 protein is CASRRDYTDTQYF.

This chain links TRBV24-1 with TRBJ2-5; TCRdb indicates TRBD2, and absent DNA this call remains unverified. The CDR3 contains 16 residues. CDR1 and CDR2 from the germline V gene are KGHDR and SFDVKD. The CDR3 spells CATSNPGGGWTETQYF.

The chain links TRBV28 to TRBJ1-2; TCRdb's D gene call, TRBD1, goes unchecked for lack of DNA. Germline loops: CDR1 MDHEN, CDR2 SYDVKM. The CDR3 has 15 residues. Here the CDR3 reads CASSSPPGQVYGYTF.

This chain uses TRBV4-1 with TRBJ2-7; TCRdb picks TRBD1, but there is no DNA to check that call. The length of the CDR3 is 15 residues. The germline CDR1 and CDR2 sequences are MGHRA and YSYEKL. CDR3 amino acids: CASSQGTGIRYEQYF.

The chain links TRBV6-5 to TRBJ1-6; TCRdb's D call, TRBD1, is unchecked because there is no DNA. There are 15 residues in the CDR3. The germline V gene encodes CDR1 MNHEY and CDR2 SVGAGI. The CDR3 sequence: CASSYQDRLGSPLHF.

This sequence joins TRBV9 and TRBJ2-1; TCRdb picks TRBD1, but there is no DNA to check that call. Germline lookup yields CDR1 SGDLS and CDR2 YYNGEE. This CDR3 is built from 15 residues. CDR3 region: CASSVEGASYNEQFF.

The V call is TRBV20-1, the J call TRBJ1-4. The CDR3 covers 14 residues. CDR1 is DFQATT and CDR2 is SNEGSKA in the germline V gene (reference sequence). CDR3 sequence: CSAKRSATNEKLFF.

The chain links TRBV10-3 to TRBJ2-5; checking the TCRdb D call of TRBD2 is not possible without DNA. The length of the CDR3 is 16 residues. Per germline, CDR1 ENHRY and CDR2 SYGVKD. The CDR3 is CAIWDVAGQRRETQYF.

The chain links TRBV4-1 to TRBJ2-1; TCRdb outputs TRBD2, but without DNA this stays unchecked. The CDR3 is 16 residues long. Germline CDR1 and CDR2: MGHRA and YSYEKL. CDR3 loop: CASSHLPGLAVNEQFF.

The rearrangement links TRBV28 to TRBJ2-7; TCRdb picks TRBD1, but there is no DNA to check that call. The CDR3 contains 14 residues. Germline V lookup: CDR1 MDHEN, CDR2 SYDVKM. The CDR3 spells CASSVGQGTYEQYF.

This CDR3 is CASNLVSQPYEQYF. The chain links TRBV28 to TRBJ2-7; the TCRdb call, TRBD2, lacks DNA for checking. The CDR3 has 14 amino acids. From germline, CDR1 is MDHEN and CDR2 SYDVKM.

The V gene is TRBV12-3 or TRBV12-4, the J gene TRBJ2-1; TCRdb's D gene call, TRBD1, goes unchecked for lack of DNA. CDR3 size: 16 residues. Here the CDR3 reads CASRLLGDRAYNEQFF.

This sequence joins TRBV7-9 and TRBJ2-7; TCRdb reports TRBD1, a call that lacks DNA to check it against. CDR3 length: 16 amino acids. Looked up from germline, CDR1 is SEHNR and CDR2 is FQNEAQ (reference sequence). The CDR3: CASSSQLGPGSYEQYF.

CDR3 region: CASRPTGRGNSPLHF. The chain uses TRBV6-4 and TRBJ1-6; no DNA is available, so the TRBD1 call from TCRdb remains unchecked. Per germline, CDR1 MRHNA and CDR2 SNTAGT. This CDR3 has 15 residues.

The chain employs TRBV7-9 and TRBJ2-5. The CDR3 extends over 14 amino acids. Germline V gene sequence: CDR1 SEHNR, CDR2 FQNEAQ (reference sequence). Here the CDR3 reads CASSLGIQRETQYF.

The chain has TRBV30 and TRBJ1-4. The CDR3 is 14 residues long. Germline values: CDR1 GTSNPN, CDR2 SVGIG (reference sequence). This chain's CDR3 is CAWSLPATNEKLFF.

CDR3 residues: CASSPTRTEPGETQYF. The chain links TRBV11-2 to TRBJ2-5; as DNA is missing, the TRBD1 call by TCRdb cannot be tested. Germline CDR1 reads SGHAT; CDR2 reads FQNNGV. This CDR3 has 16 amino acids.

V is TRBV24-1 and J is TRBJ2-7; TCRdb picks TRBD1, but there is no DNA to check that call. The CDR3 contains 15 residues. Per the germline V gene, CDR1 is KGHDR and CDR2 is SFDVKD. The CDR3 spells CATSDPRSLPYEQYF.

This chain joins TRBV19 and TRBJ2-3. The CDR3 covers 15 residues. In germline, CDR1 is LNHDA, CDR2 SQIVND (reference sequence). CDR3 sequence reads: CASSIEGIHTDTQYF.

This chain uses TRBV5-6 with TRBJ2-5; TCRdb outputs TRBD1, but without DNA this stays unchecked. Germline V CDR1 and CDR2: SGHDT, YYEEEE. The CDR3 has 15 residues. CDR3 region: CASSLQRGGQETQYF.

The rearrangement uses TRBV4-3 and TRBJ2-7; lacking DNA, the TRBD1 call made by TCRdb goes unchecked. Germline CDR1 reads LGHNA; CDR2 reads YSLEER. The CDR3 covers 15 residues. CDR3 loop: CASSPGQGGSYEQYF.